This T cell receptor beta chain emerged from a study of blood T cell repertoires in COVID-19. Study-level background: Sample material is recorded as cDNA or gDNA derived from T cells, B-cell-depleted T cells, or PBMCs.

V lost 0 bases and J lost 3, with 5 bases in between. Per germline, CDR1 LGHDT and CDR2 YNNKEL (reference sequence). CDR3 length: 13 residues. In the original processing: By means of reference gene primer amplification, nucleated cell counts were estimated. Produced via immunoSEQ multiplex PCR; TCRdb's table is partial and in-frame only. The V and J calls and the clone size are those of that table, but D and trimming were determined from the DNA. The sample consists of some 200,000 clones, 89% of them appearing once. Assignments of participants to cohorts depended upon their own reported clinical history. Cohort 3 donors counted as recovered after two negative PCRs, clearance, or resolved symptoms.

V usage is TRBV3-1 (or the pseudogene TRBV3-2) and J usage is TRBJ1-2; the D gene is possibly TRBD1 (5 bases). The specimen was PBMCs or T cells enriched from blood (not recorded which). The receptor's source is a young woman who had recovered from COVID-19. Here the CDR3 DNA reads TGTGCCAGCAGCCAAGACAGGGACTATGGCTACACCTTC. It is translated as CASSQDRDYGYTF.